Listed below are T cell receptor beta chains from one sample, sequenced in a study of Ad26.COV2.S vaccination and SARS-CoV-2 variants. The data were produced by immunoSEQ multiplex PCR, yet TCRdb's version contains in-frame clones alone and is incomplete. Among about 350,000 clones listed, approximately 86% were seen once. This sample comprised peripheral blood, obtained in a trial of Ad26.COV2.S vaccine versus placebo. The receptors stem from a person aged 18-60 years who received the Ad26.COV2.S COVID-19 vaccine or a placebo. CDR3s include the opening cysteine and the closing phenylalanine or tryptophan. The order of the fields is V gene, D gene, clone size, J gene, CDR3 DNA, CDR3 protein. D genes are given only for firm matches. Clone size is not always given. Where it is, it says once, few, many or a class for expanded clones.

>TRBV27|.|.|TRBJ1-5
TGTGCCAGTTGGAACCTCAATAGCAATCAGCCCCAGCATTTT
CASWNLNSNQPQHF
>TRBV5-1|.|.|TRBJ1-5
TGCGCCAGCAGAGGGGGCAATCAGCCCCAGCATTTT
CASRGGNQPQHF
>TRBV3-1/TRBV3-2|.|.|TRBJ2-3
TGTGCCAGCAGTAGCGCGGGGTTTCTTACAGATACGCAGTATTTT
CASSSAGFLTDTQYF
>TRBV2|.|few|TRBJ1-2
TGTGCCAGACGATGGGAGGGTGGATATGGCTACACCTTC
CARRWEGGYGYTF
>TRBV25-1|.|.|TRBJ2-5
TGTGCCAGCAGTGAACCCTTAAAAGAGACCCAGTACTTC
CASSEPLKETQYF
>TRBV28|TRBD2|.|TRBJ2-2
TGTGCCAGCCTAGCGGGGGGGCCTCTCGGGGAGCTGTTTTTT
CASLAGGPLGELFF
>TRBV7-2|TRBD2|.|TRBJ2-3
TGTGCCAGCAGCTTCTCAGCGGGGGCCCCCACAGATACGCAGTATTTT
CASSFSAGAPTDTQYF
>TRBV7-6|.|.|TRBJ2-1
TGTGCCAGCAGCGAAAGGGGGAGGAGGTCCTACAATGAGCAGTTCTTC
CASSERGRRSYNEQFF
>TRBV13|.|.|TRBJ1-5
TGTGCCAGCAGCTTAGGGGGCGGGCAGCCCCAGCATTTT
CASSLGGGQPQHF
>TRBV27|TRBD1|.|TRBJ1-4
TGTGCCAGCAGAACCCGGGGACAGGGGCCTAATGAAAAACTGTTTTTT
CASRTRGQGPNEKLFF
>TRBV12-3/TRBV12-4|TRBD1|.|TRBJ1-1
TGTGCCAGCAGCGAGGGACAGGGGGCCGAAGCTTTCTTT
CASSEGQGAEAFF
>TRBV19|.|.|TRBJ1-2
TGTGCCAGTAGTCCCTCGGGACAAGTGGGCTACACCTTC
CASSPSGQVGYTF
>TRBV12-3/TRBV12-4|.|.|TRBJ2-3
TGTGCCAGCAGTGGGTATACGCAGTATTTT
CASSGYTQYF
>TRBV19|.|.|TRBJ2-1
TGTGCCAGTAGTATCGGTGGGGGCAATGAGCAGTTCTTC
CASSIGGGNEQFF
>TRBV21-1|.|.|TRBJ1-1
TGTGCCAGCAGCAAAGTCACCCGGGACCGACTATTCATGAACACTGAAGCTTTCTTT
CASSKVTRDRLFMNTEAFF
>TRBV24-1|.|.|TRBJ1-4
TGTGCCACCAGTGACCGCAGGGATGTTGGGGAAAAACTGTTTTTT
CATSDRRDVGEKLFF
>TRBV28|TRBD1|few|TRBJ2-7
TGTGCCAGCAGTTTGGGGACAGGGGCCTACGAGCAGTACTTC
CASSLGTGAYEQYF
>TRBV4-2|TRBD1|.|TRBJ1-4
TGTGCCAGCACCCCGGGACAGAACGAAAAACTGTTTTTT
CASTPGQNEKLFF
>TRBV21-1|.|once|TRBJ2-3
TGTGCCAGCAGCAAAGCCGAATCGGATACGCAGTATTTT
CASSKAESDTQYF
>TRBV10-2|.|.|TRBJ1-5
TGCGCCAGCAGTGCGCAGAACAATCAGCCCCAGCATTTT
CASSAQNNQPQHF
>TRBV7-9|.|few|TRBJ2-3
TGTGCCAGCAAAAATCCGACGGGGAATACGCAGTATTTT
CASKNPTGNTQYF
>TRBV7-9|.|.|TRBJ1-2
TGTGCCAGCAGCTCCCCCCACGCCTATGGCTACACCTTC
CASSSPHAYGYTF
>TRBV28|.|.|TRBJ2-7
TGTGCCACCCGCGGGGCAATAGGATCCTACGAGCAGTACTTC
CATRGAIGSYEQYF
>TRBV19|TRBD1|.|TRBJ1-2
TGTGCCAGTAGTATGGGGACAGGGGGAATCTATGGCTACACCTTC
CASSMGTGGIYGYTF